A selection of T cell receptor beta chains follows, all from one sample in a study of cytomegalovirus exposure and HLA in healthy donors. Assay used: immunoSEQ multiplex PCR; TCRdb lists only in-frame clones, some missing. The sample yields 250,000 to 300,000 clones, 65% to 90% seen once. The sequenced sample was PBMCs. Receptors were obtained from a woman between 18 and 29 years old in good health and CMV-seronegative. CDR3s include the opening cysteine and the closing phenylalanine or tryptophan. D genes are given only for firm matches. Not every row has a clone size; where given, it reads once, few, many or a size class.

j_call d_call clone_size v_call cdr3_aa cdr3_nt
TRBJ1-2 . . TRBV6-1 CASRREAGANDGYTF TGTGCCAGCAGAAGAGAAGCAGGGGCTAACGATGGCTACACCTTC
TRBJ1-2 . . TRBV11-3 CASSPPGGYGYTF TGTGCCAGCAGCCCTCCGGGGGGGTATGGCTACACCTTC
TRBJ2-7 TRBD2 . TRBV4-1 CASSDRTSGSYEQYF TGCGCCAGCTCGGACCGGACTAGCGGGTCCTACGAGCAGTACTTC
TRBJ2-7 TRBD2 . TRBV2 CATVLAGGVVYEQYF TGTGCCACCGTTCTAGCGGGAGGGGTTGTTTACGAGCAGTACTTC
TRBJ2-7 . few TRBV27 CASSLTPYEQYF TGTGCCAGCAGTTTAACTCCCTACGAGCAGTACTTC
TRBJ2-5 TRBD2 . TRBV9 CASSGGLAGQETQYF TGTGCCAGCAGCGGCGGACTAGCGGGCCAAGAGACCCAGTACTTC
TRBJ1-2 TRBD1 . TRBV6-5 CASSLTGGHYGYTF TGTGCCAGCAGTTTGACAGGGGGGCACTATGGCTACACCTTC
TRBJ2-5 TRBD2 . TRBV4-1 CASSLSGGQETQYF TGCGCCAGCAGTTTAAGCGGGGGGCAGGAGACCCAGTACTTC
TRBJ1-2 . . TRBV7-9 CASSLAQANYGYTF TGTGCCAGCAGCTTAGCGCAGGCTAACTATGGCTACACCTTC
TRBJ1-2 . . TRBV30 CACPTGGEGYGYTF TGTGCCTGCCCGACGGGGGGCGAAGGGTATGGCTACACCTTC
TRBJ1-4 TRBD1 once TRBV5-1 CASSPTGATNEKLFF TGCGCCAGCAGCCCGACAGGGGCAACTAATGAAAAACTGTTTTTT
TRBJ1-6 . once TRBV18 CASSPAGREGPALHF TGTGCCAGCTCACCTGCCGGCAGGGAGGGCCCAGCCCTCCACTTT
TRBJ2-2 . . TRBV5-1 CASNRAADTGELFF TGCGCCAGTAACAGGGCCGCCGACACCGGGGAGCTGTTTTTT
TRBJ2-4 . once TRBV6-1 CASRDRVAKNIQYF TGTGCCAGCAGAGACAGAGTAGCCAAAAACATTCAGTACTTC
TRBJ2-1 . . TRBV2 CASSENHRNEQFF TGTGCCAGCAGTGAAAATCACAGGAATGAGCAGTTCTTC
TRBJ2-5 TRBD1 . TRBV4-1 CASSRQPRGHGETQYF TGCGCCAGCAGCCGCCAACCCAGGGGGCACGGGGAGACCCAGTACTTC
TRBJ2-1 . once TRBV5-1 CASSSQGGTYNEQFF TGCGCCAGCAGCTCACAGGGCGGAACCTACAATGAGCAGTTCTTC
TRBJ1-1 . . TRBV19 CASNGWSGGGRTEAFF TGTGCCAGTAATGGCTGGTCCGGGGGCGGGAGAACTGAAGCTTTCTTT
TRBJ1-1 . . TRBV29-1 CSVERSSGKMGEAFF TGCAGCGTTGAACGTTCCTCAGGGAAAATGGGTGAAGCTTTCTTT
TRBJ1-2 . . TRBV5-1 CASTLDYREGVYGYTF TGCGCCAGCACTCTTGACTACAGGGAGGGGGTCTATGGCTACACCTTC
TRBJ1-4 TRBD1 once TRBV5-4 CASSFTGATNEKLFF TGTGCCAGCAGCTTTACAGGGGCAACTAATGAAAAACTGTTTTTT
TRBJ1-2 TRBD1 . TRBV28 CASSLGGQPYGYTF TGTGCCAGCAGTTTAGGGGGACAGCCCTATGGCTACACCTTC
TRBJ2-3 . . TRBV7-3 CASSLMAGPTHTQYF TGTGCCAGCAGCTTAATGGCGGGCCCTACCCATACGCAGTATTTT
TRBJ1-4 TRBD1 . TRBV2 CASSRGNRGEKLFF TGTGCCAGCAGCCGGGGAAACAGGGGAGAAAAACTGTTTTTT
TRBJ2-5 . . TRBV29-1 CSVGQMEETQYF TGCAGCGTTGGACAGATGGAAGAGACCCAGTACTTC
TRBJ2-7 TRBD1 . TRBV10-3 CAISPGQGVGAYEQYF TGTGCCATCAGTCCGGGACAGGGGGTAGGGGCCTACGAGCAGTACTTC
TRBJ1-2 TRBD1 once TRBV4-1 CASSQSRTGGDYTF TGCGCCAGCAGCCAATCCAGGACAGGGGGCGACTACACCTTC
TRBJ2-4 . once TRBV29-1 CSVGVWQGGGYIQYF TGCAGCGTTGGCGTCTGGCAGGGGGGTGGTTACATTCAGTACTTC
TRBJ1-1 TRBD1 . TRBV18 CASSPPRADRGLNTEAFF TGTGCCAGCTCACCACCCCGCGCGGACAGGGGTTTGAACACTGAAGCTTTCTTT